This is a list of T cell receptor beta chains from one sample in a study of T cells in localized non-small cell lung cancer. Produced via immunoSEQ multiplex PCR; TCRdb's table is partial and in-frame only. This sample has about 79,000 clones, with almost 85% found just once. Sequencing used peripheral blood, obtained before any cancer treatment. All receptors derive from a female donor of 60 years or more with stage I lung adenocarcinoma. CDR3s include the opening cysteine and the closing phenylalanine or tryptophan. A D gene is named only where the DNA matches it firmly. Clone size, where shown, is once, few, many, or a class for clones that have expanded.

V gene	J gene	D gene	clone size	CDR3 protein	CDR3 DNA
TRBV5-1	TRBJ1-4	NA	NA	CASSLSVREKLFF	TGCGCCAGCAGCTTGTCGGTTAGGGAAAAACTGTTTTTT
TRBV6-1	TRBJ1-5	NA	NA	CASRRGSDQPQHF	TGTGCCAGCAGGCGGGGCAGTGATCAGCCCCAGCATTTT
TRBV4-1	TRBJ1-5	NA	once	CASSQDNNQPQHF	TGCGCCAGCAGCCAAGACAACAATCAGCCCCAGCATTTT
TRBV7-9	TRBJ2-5	TRBD2	NA	CASSLGASGQETQYF	TGTGCCAGCAGCTTAGGCGCTAGCGGACAAGAGACCCAGTACTTC
TRBV6-6	TRBJ2-2	NA	NA	CATGNTGELFF	TGTGCCACGGGGAACACCGGGGAGCTGTTTTTT
TRBV7-8	TRBJ2-2	TRBD1	NA	CASSWNRDRAVGELFF	TGTGCCAGCAGCTGGAACCGGGACAGGGCGGTCGGGGAGCTGTTTTTT
TRBV10-1	TRBJ1-2	NA	NA	CASSFDPDEGYTF	TGCGCCAGCAGTTTCGACCCCGACGAGGGCTACACCTTC
TRBV6-1	TRBJ2-7	TRBD1	NA	CASSEEGGGPYEQYF	TGTGCCAGCAGTGAAGAAGGGGGCGGCCCCTACGAGCAGTACTTC
TRBV9	TRBJ1-4	NA	NA	CASSPRWGDEKLFF	TGTGCCAGCAGCCCCCGCTGGGGGGATGAAAAACTGTTTTTT
TRBV7-3	TRBJ1-6	NA	NA	CASSLSPNSPLHF	TGTGCCAGCAGCTTAAGCCCCAATTCACCCCTCCACTTT
TRBV5-4	TRBJ2-2	TRBD1	NA	CASSSAPGQTTGELFF	TGTGCCAGCAGCTCGGCACCGGGACAGACCACCGGGGAGCTGTTTTTT
TRBV7-3	TRBJ2-1	TRBD2	NA	CASSLWTSGPQRGNEQFF	TGTGCCAGCAGCTTATGGACTAGCGGGCCCCAAAGAGGCAATGAGCAGTTCTTC
TRBV28	TRBJ1-5	NA	NA	CASSRGNANQPQHF	TGTGCCAGCAGCCGGGGGAACGCCAATCAGCCCCAGCATTTT
TRBV19	TRBJ1-3	NA	NA	CATMLGGGKSGNTIYF	TGTGCCACCATGCTGGGGGGGGGTAAATCAGGAAACACCATATATTTT
TRBV15	TRBJ1-2	NA	NA	CATSRDRSGGRGYTF	TGTGCCACCAGCAGAGATCGAAGCGGAGGAAGGGGCTACACCTTC
TRBV7-3	TRBJ2-1	TRBD1	NA	CASSHTGAEQFF	TGTGCCAGCAGCCATACAGGGGCTGAGCAGTTCTTC
TRBV19	TRBJ2-3	NA	NA	CASSIGVGPQDTQYF	TGTGCCAGTAGTATAGGGGTGGGCCCCCAGGATACGCAGTATTTT
TRBV19	TRBJ1-1	NA	NA	CASNGWRELKAFF	TGTGCCAGTAATGGGTGGAGGGAATTGAAAGCTTTCTTT
TRBV18	TRBJ2-7	TRBD1	NA	CASSLDRGGEQYF	TGTGCCAGCTCACTGGACAGGGGTGGTGAGCAGTACTTC
TRBV19	TRBJ2-3	TRBD2	NA	CASSIAAGGLQDTQYF	TGTGCCAGTAGTATCGCGGCGGGAGGCCTCCAAGATACGCAGTATTTT
TRBV27	TRBJ1-1	NA	NA	CASSPGINTEAFF	TGTGCCAGCAGTCCCGGGATTAACACTGAAGCTTTCTTT
TRBV19	TRBJ1-1	TRBD1	NA	CATRDRDASAFF	TGTGCCACCCGGGACAGGGATGCGTCAGCTTTCTTT
TRBV6-5	TRBJ2-7	TRBD1	few	CASSRTGGASYEQYF	TGTGCCAGCAGTAGAACAGGGGGCGCGTCCTACGAGCAGTACTTC
TRBV9	TRBJ2-5	TRBD1	NA	CASSPGQQETQYF	TGTGCCAGCAGCCCGGGACAGCAAGAGACCCAGTACTTC
TRBV29-1	TRBJ2-7	TRBD2	NA	CSAGGLAFYEQYF	TGCAGCGCTGGGGGACTAGCGTTCTACGAGCAGTACTTC
TRBV16	TRBJ2-7	NA	NA	CASSPAAVSYEQYF	TGTGCCAGCAGCCCGGCGGCCGTCTCCTACGAGCAGTACTTC
TRBV5-4	TRBJ2-7	NA	NA	CASSGDFSSSYEQYF	TGTGCCAGCAGCGGGGACTTCTCAAGCTCCTACGAGCAGTACTTC
TRBV5-1	TRBJ1-1	NA	NA	CASSQDPINTEAFF	TGCGCCAGCAGCCAGGACCCTATCAACACTGAAGCTTTCTTT
TRBV5-5	TRBJ2-1	NA	few	CASSLALNSYNEQFF	TGTGCCAGCAGCTTGGCCCTAAACTCCTACAATGAGCAGTTCTTC
TRBV7-9	TRBJ1-2	TRBD1	NA	CASSFTDRGHSYGYTF	TGTGCCAGCAGCTTTACGGACAGGGGGCACAGTTATGGCTACACCTTC
TRBV10-3	TRBJ2-7	NA	NA	CAISESGGPKGYEQYF	TGTGCCATCAGTGAGTCAGGGGGACCGAAGGGTTACGAGCAGTACTTC
TRBV7-9	TRBJ2-5	NA	NA	CASSFRTEKETQYF	TGTGCCAGCAGTTTCCGGACAGAGAAAGAGACCCAGTACTTC
TRBV20-1	TRBJ1-2	NA	NA	CSARVGGGYTF	TGCAGTGCTAGAGTGGGGGGAGGCTACACCTTC
TRBV2	TRBJ2-3	NA	NA	CASSDPGGRGPDTQYF	TGTGCCAGCAGTGACCCGGGCGGCAGGGGTCCAGATACGCAGTATTTT
TRBV5-1	TRBJ2-1	TRBD2	NA	CASSLKRGLADEQFF	TGCGCCAGCAGCTTGAAGCGCGGACTAGCCGATGAGCAGTTCTTC
TRBV2	TRBJ1-5	NA	NA	CASSDRVGNQPQHF	TGTGCCAGCAGTGACAGGGTCGGCAATCAGCCCCAGCATTTT
TRBV2	TRBJ1-1	NA	NA	CASSPRPMNTEAFF	TGTGCCAGCAGTCCCCGGCCCATGAACACTGAAGCTTTCTTT
TRBV5-8	TRBJ1-1	NA	NA	CASSRAVNTEAFF	TGTGCCAGCAGCCGGGCGGTAAACACTGAAGCTTTCTTT
TRBV5-6	TRBJ1-1	NA	few	CASSATDKVNTEAFF	TGTGCCAGCAGCGCCACAGACAAGGTGAACACTGAAGCTTTCTTT
TRBV6-5	TRBJ1-2	NA	few	CASSPSSGANYGYTF	TGTGCCAGCAGTCCTTCTTCCGGGGCCAACTATGGCTACACCTTC
TRBV7-3	TRBJ2-2	NA	NA	CASSLMLSTGELFF	TGTGCCAGCAGCTTAATGCTTAGCACCGGGGAGCTGTTTTTT
TRBV11-3	TRBJ1-1	NA	NA	CASSLGGGMNTEAFF	TGTGCCAGCAGCTTAGGAGGGGGGATGAACACTGAAGCTTTCTTT
TRBV5-1	TRBJ1-5	NA	NA	CASSLQGGNQPQHF	TGCGCCAGCAGCTTACAGGGTGGAAATCAGCCCCAGCATTTT
TRBV27	TRBJ1-2	NA	NA	CASSLAGANYGYTF	TGTGCCAGCAGTTTGGCAGGGGCAAACTATGGCTACACCTTC
TRBV18	TRBJ2-1	NA	NA	CASSPPSPRVDEQFF	TGTGCCAGCTCACCACCTAGCCCTAGGGTTGATGAGCAGTTCTTC
TRBV6-5	TRBJ1-3	TRBD1	NA	CASSYSDRGDTIYF	TGTGCCAGCAGTTACTCGGACAGGGGGGACACCATATATTTT
TRBV5-1	TRBJ2-7	TRBD1	NA	CASSGQDVAGEQYF	TGCGCCAGCAGCGGACAGGACGTGGCCGGCGAGCAGTACTTC
TRBV19	TRBJ2-6	NA	once	CASLLIGANVLTF	TGTGCCAGTCTCCTCATTGGGGCCAACGTCCTGACTTTC
TRBV5-4	TRBJ1-1	NA	NA	CASSLGHRDKVEAFF	TGTGCCAGCAGCTTGGGTCATAGGGATAAAGTTGAAGCTTTCTTT
TRBV5-6	TRBJ1-2	TRBD1	NA	CASSLTGGSYGYTF	TGTGCCAGCAGCTTGACAGGGGGCAGCTATGGCTACACCTTC
TRBV6-6	TRBJ1-3	TRBD1	NA	CASSVQGRSSGNTIYF	TGTGCCAGCAGTGTACAGGGGAGAAGCTCTGGAAACACCATATATTTT